This TCR beta chain was sequenced for a study of blood T cell repertoires in COVID-19. About the research overall: Researchers got acute and convalescent COVID-19 samples from the United States, Italy and Spain. Sources were T cells, B-cell-depleted T cells, or PBMCs; the material itself was cDNA or gDNA.

Trimming pared 0 bases from V and 1 base from J, leaving 3 bases between. The germline CDR1 and CDR2 sequences are SGHVS and FQNEAQ. The CDR3 covers 14 residues. In the original analysis: Amplified reference gene primers provided the basis for estimating nucleated cell counts. Some clones are missing from TCRdb's copy, which holds only in-frame ones; the method was immunoSEQ multiplex PCR. V, J and clone size reflect that table, while D and trimming were determined from the DNA. The data show around 180,000 clones, about 88% seen once. The receptor comes from a man aged 60 to 69 with acute or convalescent COVID-19. The rearrangement joins TRBV7-8 to TRBJ2-2; D is undetermined. The sequenced material came from peripheral blood. DNA for the CDR3: TGTGCCAGCAGCTTAGCTCTGAACACCGGGGAGCTGTTTTTT. Protein sequence: CASSLALNTGELFF.